These 23 T cell receptor beta chains were all obtained from the same sample, sequenced in a study of Tregs in tolerant kidney transplant recipients. Libraries were prepared by immunoSEQ multiplex PCR; TCRdb keeps only in-frame clonotypes and omits some of them. In the table there are some 240,000 clones, 84% of which are singletons. Sample: CD4+ T cells from blood. These receptors all come from a human donor in good health.

The chain links TRBV6-5 to TRBJ2-7, with D perhaps matching TRBD2 (7 bases). The length of the CDR3 is 15 residues. The germline gives CDR1 MNHEY, CDR2 SVGAGI. V shed 0 bases and J shed 2 bases, with 11 bases lying between them. This chain's CDR3 is CASSYSRGGAYEQYF. CDR3 bases: TGTGCCAGCAGTTACTCGAGGGGGGGGGCCTACGAGCAGTACTTC.

The chain uses TRBV6-1 and TRBJ2-7; D unresolved. V was shortened by 5 bases and J by 0 bases, with 11 bases between the two germline ends. This CDR3 contains 14 residues. Germline V gene lookup returns CDR1 MNHNS and CDR2 SASEGT. The CDR3 region is CASSQGPRSYEQYF. CDR3 DNA: TGTGCCAGCAGTCAAGGGCCCCGCTCCTACGAGCAGTACTTC.

The chain links TRBV5-1 to TRBJ2-5; a weak D match, TRBD2 (7 bases). V shed 4 bases and J shed 5 bases, with 24 bases lying between them. CDR1 and CDR2 (germline): SGHRS, YFSETQ. This CDR3 spans 17 amino acids. CDR3 DNA sequence: TGCGCCAGCAGCCCGGTGCCCCCTGGCGGGGGCGGGGAGACCCAGTACTTC. It yields the protein CASSPVPPGGGGETQYF.

V and J are TRBV5-1 and TRBJ2-2, with 7 positions matching TRBD1. This CDR3 has 14 residues. Germline V gene sequence: CDR1 SGHRS, CDR2 YFSETQ. J gave up 1 base and V 5 bases, and 2 bases lay outside the gene matches. The CDR3 DNA sequence: TGCGCCAGCAGACAGGGGAGGAACACCGGGGAGCTGTTTTTT. Encoded protein: CASRQGRNTGELFF.

The J gene is TRBJ1-2, the V gene TRBV6-4; 10 positions agree with TRBD1. This CDR3 is 15 amino acids long. The ends lost 4 bases at V and 3 bases at J; junction bases unmatched: 5. The germline V gene encodes CDR1 MRHNA and CDR2 SNTAGT. The CDR3 here is CASSGWTGGHYGYTF. Written as DNA, the CDR3 is TGTGCCAGCAGTGGCTGGACAGGGGGACACTATGGCTACACCTTC.

The chain couples TRBV2 to TRBJ1-6, with D possibly being TRBD1 (5 bases). This CDR3 has 15 amino acids. V was pared by 4 bases and J by 6 bases, with 13 bases between. The germline gives CDR1 SNHLY, CDR2 FYNNEI. CDR3 bases: TGTGCCAGCAGTGTACAGGACACCTTTAATTCACCCCTCCACTTT. Its protein product is CASSVQDTFNSPLHF. The full variable domain, in which reference TRBV2 and TRBJ1-6 provide the parts outside the CDR3, is EPEVTQTPSHQVTQMGQEVILRCVPISNHLYFYWYRQILGQKVEFLVSFYNNEISEKSEIFDDQFSVERPDGSNFTLKIRSTKLEDSAMYFCASSVQDTFNSPLHFGNGTRLTVT.

V and J are TRBV5-1 and TRBJ1-2, with 9 bases aligning to TRBD1. This CDR3 is 14 amino acids long. In germline, CDR1 is SGHRS, CDR2 YFSETQ. The ends lost 2 bases at V and 6 bases at J; junction bases unmatched: 5. Here the CDR3 DNA reads TGCGCCAGCAGCTTCTCGGGACAGGGCCATGGCTACACCTTC. Amino acid sequence: CASSFSGQGHGYTF.

The rearrangement uses TRBV7-3 and TRBJ2-5, with D perhaps given as TRBD1 or TRBD2 (5 bases each). Trimming took 1 base from V and 1 from J, leaving 7 bases between them. The CDR3 runs to 14 residues. Per germline, CDR1 SGHTA and CDR2 FQGTGA. The CDR3 nucleotides read TGTGCCAGCAGCTTAATGGGGACCCAAGAGACCCAGTACTTC. Translating gives CASSLMGTQETQYF.

The chain links TRBV5-1 to TRBJ2-1; a weak D match, TRBD1 (5 bases). V was cut by 0 bases and J by 7 bases, with 11 bases left in between. CDR1 is SGHRS, CDR2 YFSETQ, per germline. The CDR3 runs to 14 residues. CDR3 nucleotide sequence: TGCGCCAGCAGCTTGGGTTCAGGGATTAATGAGCAGTTCTTC. This gives the protein CASSLGSGINEQFF.

The chain links TRBV5-1 to TRBJ1-2; D gene unclear. Trimming pared 2 bases from V and 2 bases from J, leaving 4 bases between. Per germline, CDR1 SGHRS and CDR2 YFSETQ. CDR3 length equals 12 residues. In DNA, the CDR3 is TGCGCCAGCAGCTTCCAGAACTATGGCTACACCTTC. It encodes CASSFQNYGYTF. Complete variable domain (other parts from reference TRBV5-1 and TRBJ1-2): KAGVTQTPRYLIKTRGQQVTLSCSPISGHRSVSWYQQTPGQGLQFLFEYFSETQRNKGNFPGRFSGRQFSNSRSEMNVSTLELGDSALYLCASSFQNYGYTFGSGTRLTVV.

V usage is TRBV18 and J usage is TRBJ1-1; TRBD1 matches at 8 bases. This CDR3 has 16 residues. Germline V CDR1 and CDR2: KGHSH, LQKENI. With 5 bases clipped from V and 1 base from J, the junction kept 9 bases outside the gene matches. The CDR3 here is CASSTGRTGPNTEAFF. CDR3 DNA sequence: TGTGCCAGCTCAACGGGACGGACAGGGCCGAACACTGAAGCTTTCTTT.

J is TRBJ1-5 and V is TRBV2, with TRBD1 matching 7 bases. The CDR3 sequence is 15 residues long. The germline V gene has CDR1 SNHLY and CDR2 FYNNEI. With 4 bases clipped from V and 0 bases from J, the junction kept 3 bases outside the gene matches. CDR3 protein: CASSAQGFSNQPQHF. In DNA form, the CDR3 reads TGTGCCAGCAGTGCACAGGGGTTTAGCAATCAGCCCCAGCATTTT.

The chain recombines TRBV11-3 with TRBJ2-1, with TRBD1 as a possible D gene (5 bases). The CDR3 loop spans 14 amino acids. Germline V gene data show CDR1 as SGHNT and CDR2 as YENEEA. V shed 3 bases and J shed 7 bases, with 13 bases lying between them. Here the CDR3 DNA reads TGTGCCAGCAGCTTCTCAGGGCGAATGAATGAGCAGTTCTTC. Translation gives CASSFSGRMNEQFF.

The chain joins TRBV7-9 to TRBJ2-5; TRBD2 agrees at 13 bases. Germline assignment: CDR1 SEHNR and CDR2 FQNEAQ (reference sequence). The CDR3 length is 16 residues. With 5 bases clipped from V and 5 bases from J, the junction kept 8 bases outside the gene matches. The CDR3 DNA is TGTGCCAGCAGCAGGACTAGCGGGAGTTACAGGGAGACCCAGTACTTC. This codes for CASSRTSGSYRETQYF. Full variable domain (outside the CDR3, taken from reference TRBV7-9 and TRBJ2-5): DTGVSQNPRHKITKRGQNVTFRCDPISEHNRLYWYRQTLGQGPEFLTYFQNEAQLEKSRLLSDRFSAERPKGSFSTLEIQRTEQGDSAMYLCASSRTSGSYRETQYFGPGTRLLVL.

The chain couples TRBV29-1 to TRBJ1-3; 8 nucleotides agree with TRBD1. Germline CDR1 reads SQVTM; CDR2 reads ANQGSEA. With 4 bases clipped from V and 4 bases from J, the junction kept 9 bases outside the gene matches. The CDR3 has 15 residues. CDR3 coding DNA: TGCAGCGTTGGGGCAGGGGGCTCTTTAGGAAACACCATATATTTT. The encoded protein is CSVGAGGSLGNTIYF.

This chain connects TRBV25-1 to TRBJ2-7, with 7 bases identical to TRBD2. Germline loops: CDR1 MGHDK, CDR2 SYGVNS. This CDR3 is 14 amino acids long. Trimming removed 1 base from V and 4 bases from J; junction bases left unmatched: 4. The CDR3 loop is CASSESGRAYEQYF. The CDR3 DNA reads TGTGCCAGCAGTGAATCAGGGAGGGCTTACGAGCAGTACTTC.

This rearrangement joins TRBV5-4 to TRBJ2-1, with a weak D call TRBD2 (7 bases). V was pared by 5 bases and J by 7 bases, with 16 bases between. Germline assignment: CDR1 SGHNT and CDR2 YYREEE (reference sequence). The CDR3 has 14 residues. CDR3 nucleotide sequence: TGTGCCAGCAGAGGCGTGGGGGGGCTGAATGAGCAGTTCTTC. This codes for CASRGVGGLNEQFF.

The rearrangement links TRBV6-1 to TRBJ1-4; 7 bases are shared with TRBD1. The V gene's germline CDR1 is MNHNS and CDR2 SASEGT. V lost 4 bases, J lost 0 bases, and 11 bases stayed unmatched. CDR3 length: 18 residues. The CDR3 nucleotides read TGTGCCAGCAGTGGGAGGGGGCCACACCAGGCAACTAATGAAAAACTGTTTTTT. Translation: CASSGRGPHQATNEKLFF.

The chain employs TRBV2 and TRBJ2-7; 9 bases line up with TRBD2. V shed 6 bases and J 6 bases; nucleotides not matched to a gene: 6. This CDR3 region has 13 residues. Germline V gene lookup returns CDR1 SNHLY and CDR2 FYNNEI. The CDR3 is CASRLAGRSEQYF. Here the CDR3 DNA reads TGTGCCAGCAGACTAGCGGGTCGCAGCGAGCAGTACTTC.

The chain has TRBV7-8 and TRBJ1-2; D gene unclear. This CDR3 contains 14 residues. V was shortened by 0 bases and J by 4 bases, with 9 bases between the two germline ends. The germline V gene has CDR1 SGHVS and CDR2 FQNEAQ. The DNA for the CDR3 is TGTGCCAGCAGCTTAGCGGATACCGGCTATGGCTACACCTTC. Translated: CASSLADTGYGYTF.

This clone has only one observation. The rearrangement links TRBV29-1 to TRBJ2-3; TRBD2 matches 8 bases. The CDR3 has 15 amino acids. CDR1 is SQVTM, CDR2 ANQGSEA, per germline. With V trimmed by 1 base and J by 3 bases, 6 bases remained unmatched. CDR3 loop: CSVEGAGVVTDTQYF. The DNA for the CDR3 is TGCAGCGTTGAAGGAGCGGGAGTAGTAACAGATACGCAGTATTTT.

The V gene is TRBV6-5, the J gene TRBJ1-4; 7 nucleotides align to TRBD1. From germline, CDR1 is MNHEY and CDR2 SVGAGI. The CDR3 length is 14 residues. J was trimmed by 8 bases and V by 6 bases; bases with no gene match: 9. Written as DNA, the CDR3 is TGTGCCAGCAGAGCCCAGACAGGGAAGGAAAAACTGTTTTTT. Its translation: CASRAQTGKEKLFF.

The CDR3 nucleotides read TGCGCCAGCAGCCGCGGGACCGTAGACTATGGCTACACCTTC. Protein sequence: CASSRGTVDYGYTF. This rearrangement joins TRBV5-1 to TRBJ1-2; maybe TRBD1 (5 bases). Trimming pared 4 bases from V and 3 bases from J, leaving 13 bases between. Germline V gene lookup returns CDR1 SGHRS and CDR2 YFSETQ. The CDR3 is 14 amino acids. Full variable domain (outside the CDR3, taken from reference TRBV5-1 and TRBJ1-2): KAGVTQTPRYLIKTRGQQVTLSCSPISGHRSVSWYQQTPGQGLQFLFEYFSETQRNKGNFPGRFSGRQFSNSRSEMNVSTLELGDSALYLCASSRGTVDYGYTFGSGTRLTVV.